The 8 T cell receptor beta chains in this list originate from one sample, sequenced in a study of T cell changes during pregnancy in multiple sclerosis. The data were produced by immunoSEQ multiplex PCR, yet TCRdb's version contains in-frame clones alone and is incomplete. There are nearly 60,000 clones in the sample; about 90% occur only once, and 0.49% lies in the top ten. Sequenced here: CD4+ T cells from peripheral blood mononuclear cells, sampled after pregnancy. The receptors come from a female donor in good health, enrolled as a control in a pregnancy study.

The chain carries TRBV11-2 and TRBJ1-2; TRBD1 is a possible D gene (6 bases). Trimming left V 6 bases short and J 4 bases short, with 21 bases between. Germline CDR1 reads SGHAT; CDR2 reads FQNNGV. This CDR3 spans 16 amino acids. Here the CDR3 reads CASSWIKGHGIYGYTF. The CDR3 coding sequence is TGTGCCAGCAGTTGGATTAAGGGACATGGGATCTATGGCTACACCTTC.

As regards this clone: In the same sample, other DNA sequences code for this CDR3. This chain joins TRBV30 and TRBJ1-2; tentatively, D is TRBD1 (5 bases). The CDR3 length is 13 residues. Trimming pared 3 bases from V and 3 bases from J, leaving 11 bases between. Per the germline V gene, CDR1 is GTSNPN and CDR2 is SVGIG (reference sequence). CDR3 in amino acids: CAWSVQGYYGYTF. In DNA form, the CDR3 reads TGTGCCTGGAGCGTGCAGGGCTACTATGGCTACACCTTC.

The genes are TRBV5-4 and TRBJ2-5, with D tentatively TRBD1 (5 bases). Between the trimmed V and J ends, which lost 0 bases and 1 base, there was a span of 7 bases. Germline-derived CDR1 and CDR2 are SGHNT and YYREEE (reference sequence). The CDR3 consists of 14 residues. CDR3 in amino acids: CASSLAGLQETQYF. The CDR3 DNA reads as TGTGCCAGCAGCTTGGCAGGGCTCCAAGAGACCCAGTACTTC.

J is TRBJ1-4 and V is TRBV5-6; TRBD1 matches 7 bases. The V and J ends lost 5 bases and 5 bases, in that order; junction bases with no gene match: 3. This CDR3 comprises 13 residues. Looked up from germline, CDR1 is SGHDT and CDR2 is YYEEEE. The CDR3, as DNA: TGTGCCAGCAGGGGACAGTTAAATGAAAAACTGTTTTTT. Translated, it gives CASRGQLNEKLFF.

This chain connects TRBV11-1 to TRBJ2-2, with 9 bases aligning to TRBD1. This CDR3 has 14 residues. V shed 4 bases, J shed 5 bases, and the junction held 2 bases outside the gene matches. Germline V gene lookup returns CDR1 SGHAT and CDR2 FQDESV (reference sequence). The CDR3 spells CASSWDRVTGELFF. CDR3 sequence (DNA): TGTGCCAGCAGCTGGGACAGGGTTACCGGGGAGCTGTTTTTT.

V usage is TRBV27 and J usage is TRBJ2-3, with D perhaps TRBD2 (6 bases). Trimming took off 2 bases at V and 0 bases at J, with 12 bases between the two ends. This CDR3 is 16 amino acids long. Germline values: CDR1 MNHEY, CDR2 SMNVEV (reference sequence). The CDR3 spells CASSLRGGTSTDTQYF. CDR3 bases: TGTGCCAGCAGTTTACGGGGCGGGACTAGCACAGATACGCAGTATTTT.

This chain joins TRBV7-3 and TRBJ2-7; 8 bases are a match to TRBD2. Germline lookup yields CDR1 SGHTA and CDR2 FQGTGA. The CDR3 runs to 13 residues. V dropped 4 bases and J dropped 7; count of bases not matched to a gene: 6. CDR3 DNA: TGTGCCAGCAGCTCAGCGGGGGCACGGGAGCAGTACTTC. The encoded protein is CASSSAGAREQYF.

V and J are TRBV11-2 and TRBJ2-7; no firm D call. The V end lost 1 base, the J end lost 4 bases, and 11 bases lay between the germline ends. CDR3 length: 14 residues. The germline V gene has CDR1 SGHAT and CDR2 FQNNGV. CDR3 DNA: TGTGCCAGCAGCTTAGTAGTTCCGTTGTACGAGCAGTACTTC. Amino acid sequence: CASSLVVPLYEQYF.